The sequence of this T cell receptor (beta chain) was determined in a study of T-cell reconstitution after alpha-beta-depleted transplantation in children (dated by TCRdb to about 2016). Some background on the complete study: Using TCR repertoire profiling, the study quantitatively followed how T-cell immune reconstitution unfolded in children after TCRalphabeta/CD19-depleted allogeneic hematopoietic cell transplantation. Results and caveats for the whole study, not just this receptor: In some patients, high TCRbeta diversity at day 60 was attributed to recipient T cells and intrathymic progenitors that had survived conditioning. Hyperexpanded clone frequencies declined over subsequent months; after one year, T-cell counts and TCRbeta diversity were mostly attributed to newly produced T cells. Apparently early alphabetaT-cell count recovery about two months after transplant reportedly relied on only several hundred rapidly expanded clones derived from non-depleted graft cells.

Reading the germline V gene gives CDR1 SGHRS and CDR2 YFSETQ. The CDR3 contains 13 residues, cysteine and phenylalanine counted. The kept DNA is CDR3 alone, 39 bases in frame from the first base. Trimming leaves V shorter by 4 bases and J shorter by 12 bases, with the junction holding 9 bases beyond the gene matches. The meaning of the sample's treatment or condition label: allogeneic hematopoietic cell transplantation with graft depleted of TCRalphabeta T cells and CD19 B cells. TCRalphabeta/CD19-depleted allogeneic hematopoietic cell grafts were given to the transplant recipients, all of whom were children. Libraries were prepared through PCR. Sequenced using an Illumina HiSeq 2500. TCR library preparation used molecular barcoding, with unique molecular identifiers applied to normalize quantification of the TCRbeta repertoire. TCRdb reprocessed the public reads (quality trimming at Q25 with fastp, clone calling with MiXCR) and kept in-frame beta chains. For every CDR3 protein sequence, its rows merge into one entry that carries the most common genes and DNA. A total of roughly 280,000 distinct CDR3 sequences appear in this sample, 11% of them only once. In total, the top ten clones hold about a quarter of the sample.

This clonotype was observed at least ten times. Its antigen is not yet known. Base qualities are not recorded, but no much larger clone differs from it by a single base. The sequence is built from TRBV5-1 and TRBJ2-1, and 8 junction bases match TRBD2. The receptor was derived from a male patient between 2 and 10 years old who had a stem cell transplant for chronic granulomatous disease, so the T cells may come from the graft donor. The input for sequencing was peripheral blood, taken 180 days after TCRalphabeta/CD19-depleted stem cell transplant. The nucleotide sequence is given as TGCGCCAGCAGCCTCGGGACTAGGGTCTGGCAGTTCTTC. Its translation is CASSLGTRVWQFF.